This T cell receptor beta chain was captured by sequencing in a study of beta chain features in type 1 diabetes. As for the study in general: Cell yields, gender and age were comparable in patients and healthy donors.

Remarks on this clone: The antigen remains unidentified.

The entirety of the isolated RNA underwent reverse transcription, so expressed TCRB transcripts were sequenced. The method was immunoSEQ multiplex PCR; TCRdb's version includes in-frame clones alone and lacks a portion of them. The data hold around 180,000 clones, with around 8% observed a single time. Notes on the study in general: A moderate, significant TCRB CDR3 shortening appeared in type 1 diabetes across four CD4+ subsets. Shorter templates might be favored by PCR, and equally so in patients and in controls. Researchers reported that naive, central memory and Treg TCRB repertoires appeared more similar in patients than in healthy donors. VDJ junctions from type 1 diabetes patients carried fewer insertions and larger deletions.

This CDR3 comprises 15 residues. V shed 3 bases and J 5 bases; nucleotides not matched to a gene: 8. Per germline, CDR1 MGHDK and CDR2 SYGVNS. The receptor was isolated from a woman between 40 and 55 years old with type 1 diabetes. The specimen was central memory CD4+ T cells from blood. The chain uses TRBV25-1 and TRBJ1-1, with 8 bases that match TRBD1. The CDR3 sequence: CASSDPGQGLTEAFF. The DNA for the CDR3 is TGTGCCAGCAGTGACCCCGGACAGGGTTTGACTGAAGCTTTCTTT. Full variable domain (missing parts from reference TRBV25-1 and TRBJ1-1): EADIYQTPRYLVIGTGKKITLECSQTMGHDKMYWYQQDPGMELHLIHYSYGVNSTEKGDLSSESTVSRIRTEHFPLTLESARPSHTSQYLCASSDPGQGLTEAFFGQGTRLTVV.